Shown below are 10 T cell receptor beta chains from a single sample sequenced in a study of technical replicates of blood from several donors. Assay used: immunoSEQ multiplex PCR; TCRdb lists only in-frame clones, some missing. The sample holds about 70,000 clones; about 86% are singletons and the top ten take 5%. Material: PBMCs. The source is a human donor in good health. Some clones in this sample may be carry-over from other donors' samples.

The genes are TRBV4-2 and TRBJ1-3, with D unresolved. Trimming removed 0 bases at V and 4 bases at J, with 13 bases between. CDR1 is LGHNA, CDR2 YNFKEQ, per germline. CDR3 size: 16 residues. The CDR3 sequence: CASSQDVGVKGNTIYF. CDR3 bases: TGTGCCAGCAGCCAAGATGTCGGGGTGAAGGGAAACACCATATATTTT.

This chain connects TRBV18 to TRBJ1-1; D is possibly TRBD1 (5 bases). The V end was cut by 4 bases, the J end by 0 bases, with 12 bases between. The CDR3 contains 15 residues. CDR1 is KGHSH, CDR2 LQKENI, per germline. CDR3 bases: TGTGCCAGCTCACAGGGACTGCTGATGAACACTGAAGCTTTCTTT. Translating gives CASSQGLLMNTEAFF.

The genes are TRBV5-5 and TRBJ2-1, with 8 bases identical to TRBD2. Germline V lookup: CDR1 SGHKS, CDR2 YYEKEE (reference sequence). There are 15 residues in the CDR3. With 1 base clipped from V and 7 bases from J, the junction kept 7 bases outside the gene matches. The CDR3 loop is CASSLLLADGNEQFF. DNA of the CDR3: TGTGCCAGCAGCTTGCTACTAGCGGACGGGAATGAGCAGTTCTTC.

CDR3 in amino acids: CASSLGLAGAQETQYF. Written as DNA, the CDR3 is TGTGCCAGCAGCTTGGGACTAGCGGGGGCACAAGAGACCCAGTACTTC. J is TRBJ2-5 and V is TRBV7-6, with 14 nucleotides matching TRBD2. Trimming at V came to 3 bases and at J to 2 bases, leaving 2 bases not matched to a gene. CDR3 length: 16 amino acids. The germline V gene has CDR1 SGHVS and CDR2 FNYEAQ.

V and J are TRBV5-4 and TRBJ2-6; 12 bases are shared with TRBD2. The trim removed 3 bases at V and 0 bases at J, leaving 4 bases unmatched. CDR3 length: 18 residues. CDR1 is SGHNT, CDR2 YYREEE, per germline (reference sequence). For the CDR3, the DNA is TGTGCCAGCAGCTGGGGACTAGCGGGTATCTCTGGGGCCAACGTCCTGACTTTC. Protein product: CASSWGLAGISGANVLTF.

J is TRBJ2-3 and V is TRBV7-3, with D maybe TRBD1 (5 bases). This CDR3 spans 16 amino acids. Germline V gives CDR1 SGHTA, CDR2 FQGTGA. Trimming took off 1 base at V and 0 bases at J, with 11 bases between the two ends. The CDR3 loop is CASSLIDRSSTDTQYF. CDR3 coding DNA: TGTGCCAGCAGCTTAATAGACAGATCTAGCACAGATACGCAGTATTTT.

The chain carries TRBV2 and TRBJ1-5; D perhaps matches TRBD1 (6 bases). Germline V gene lookup returns CDR1 SNHLY and CDR2 FYNNEI. V lost 6 bases and J lost 6, with 15 bases in between. This CDR3 contains 14 residues. DNA of the CDR3: TGTGCCAGCAGCAATGGACAGAAAGGTCAGCCCCAGCATTTT. This gives the protein CASSNGQKGQPQHF.

The rearrangement joins TRBV9 to TRBJ1-3; no clear D. This CDR3 contains 16 residues. CDR1 is SGDLS and CDR2 is YYNGEE in the germline V gene. Trimming pared 3 bases from V and 0 bases from J, leaving 13 bases between. The CDR3 DNA sequence: TGTGCCAGCAGCGCCGCCGGGAGATCCTCTGGAAACACCATATATTTT. This translates into CASSAAGRSSGNTIYF.

This clone appeared a few times. The genes are TRBV7-2 and TRBJ2-3; D might be TRBD2 (5 bases). CDR3 size: 18 residues. Trimming removed 5 bases at V and 2 bases at J, with 23 bases between. Germline values: CDR1 SGHTA, CDR2 FQGNSA. The CDR3 nucleotides read TGTGCCAGCAGCGAAATCAGCGGTATAAGTCCACTCACAGATACGCAGTATTTT. The encoded protein is CASSEISGISPLTDTQYF.

The CDR3 DNA sequence: TGTGCCAGCAGACTGTCGGCGGGAGTAGGAGAGCAGTACTTC. Amino acid sequence: CASRLSAGVGEQYF. The rearrangement uses TRBV6-5 and TRBJ2-7, with 7 bases that match TRBD2. CDR1 is MNHEY and CDR2 is SVGAGI in the germline V gene. The CDR3 runs to 14 residues. After removal of 6 bases from V and 7 bases from J, the junction contained 12 bases not matched to a gene.